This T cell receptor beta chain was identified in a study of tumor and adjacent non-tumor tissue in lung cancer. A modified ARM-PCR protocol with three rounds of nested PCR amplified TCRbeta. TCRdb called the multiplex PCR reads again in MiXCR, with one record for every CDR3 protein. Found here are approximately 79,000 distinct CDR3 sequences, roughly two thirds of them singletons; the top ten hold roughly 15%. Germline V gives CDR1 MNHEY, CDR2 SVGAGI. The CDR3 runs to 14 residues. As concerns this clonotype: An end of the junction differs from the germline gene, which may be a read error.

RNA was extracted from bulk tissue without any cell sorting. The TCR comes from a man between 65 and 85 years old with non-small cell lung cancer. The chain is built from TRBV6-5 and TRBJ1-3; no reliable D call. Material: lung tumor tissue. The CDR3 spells CASSYTSSGNNIYF. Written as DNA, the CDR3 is TGTGCCAGCAGTTACACGAGCTCTGGAAACAACATATATTTT.